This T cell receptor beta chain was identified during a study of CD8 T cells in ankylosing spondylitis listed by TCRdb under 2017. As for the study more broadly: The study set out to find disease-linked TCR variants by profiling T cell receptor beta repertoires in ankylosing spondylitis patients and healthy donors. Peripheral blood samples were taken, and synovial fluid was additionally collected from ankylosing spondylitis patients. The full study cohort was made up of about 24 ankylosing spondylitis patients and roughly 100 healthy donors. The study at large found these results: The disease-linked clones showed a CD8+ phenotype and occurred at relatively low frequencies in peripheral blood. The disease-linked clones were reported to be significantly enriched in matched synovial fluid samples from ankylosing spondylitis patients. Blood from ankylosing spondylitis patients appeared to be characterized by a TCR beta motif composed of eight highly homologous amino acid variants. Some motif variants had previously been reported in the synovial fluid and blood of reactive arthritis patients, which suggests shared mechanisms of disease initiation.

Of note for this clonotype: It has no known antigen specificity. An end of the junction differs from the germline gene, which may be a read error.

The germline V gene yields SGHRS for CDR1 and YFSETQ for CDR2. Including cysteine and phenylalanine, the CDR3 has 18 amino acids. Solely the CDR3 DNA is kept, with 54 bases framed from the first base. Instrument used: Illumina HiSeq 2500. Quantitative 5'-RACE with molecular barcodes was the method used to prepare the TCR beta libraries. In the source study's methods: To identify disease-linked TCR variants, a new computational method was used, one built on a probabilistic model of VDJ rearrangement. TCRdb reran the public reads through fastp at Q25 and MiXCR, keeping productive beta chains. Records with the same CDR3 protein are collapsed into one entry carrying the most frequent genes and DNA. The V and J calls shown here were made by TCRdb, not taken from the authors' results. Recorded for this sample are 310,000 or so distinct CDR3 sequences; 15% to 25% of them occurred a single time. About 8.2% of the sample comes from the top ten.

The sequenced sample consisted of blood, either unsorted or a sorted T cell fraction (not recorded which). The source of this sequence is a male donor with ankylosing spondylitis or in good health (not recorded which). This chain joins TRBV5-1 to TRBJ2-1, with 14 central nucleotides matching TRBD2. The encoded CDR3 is CAGSEGLAGVGSYNEQFF. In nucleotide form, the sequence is TGCGCCGGCAGCGAGGGACTAGCGGGAGTGGGTTCCTACAATGAGCAGTTCTTC.